This T cell receptor (beta chain) comes out of a study of cytomegalovirus exposure and HLA in healthy donors. Study-level points and caveats: Later analysis suggested most CMV-associated TCR beta chains were HLA-restricted. It was likely that a cluster of highly shared sequence variants was a sequencing artifact. In an earlier analysis, most TCR beta V segments were productive about 87% or about 30% of the time.

V lost 4 bases and J lost 3, with 9 bases in between. The CDR3 covers 14 residues. Germline V gene lookup returns CDR1 SGHNT and CDR2 YENEEA. This clone was counted once. Its antigen remains unidentified. The PCR had 60 Vbeta and 13 Jbeta primers. Assay used: immunoSEQ multiplex PCR; TCRdb lists only in-frame clones, some missing. Among more than 90,000 clones listed, roughly three quarters were seen once. This chain links TRBV11-3 with TRBJ1-4; no definite D call. Sequenced: PBMCs. The TCR was taken from a woman aged 18-29 years in good health and CMV-seropositive. CDR3 in amino acids: CASSSDGANEKLFF. CDR3 DNA sequence: TGTGCCAGCAGCTCGGACGGGGCTAATGAAAAACTGTTTTTT.